A single sample gave rise to the 13 T cell receptor beta chains below, sequenced in a study of blood T cell repertoires in COVID-19. The assay was immunoSEQ multiplex PCR, and TCRdb's table has in-frame clones only and misses some. The profile shows 250,000 or so clones, roughly 85% of them singletons. The sequenced sample consisted of PBMCs or T cells enriched from blood (not recorded which). All receptors derive from a woman in her 50s who had been exposed to COVID-19.

This clone has just one count. The chain uses TRBV28 and TRBJ1-1; 7 positions match TRBD1. Germline values: CDR1 MDHEN, CDR2 SYDVKM. This CDR3 comprises 13 residues. V trimming: 4 bases; J trimming: 9 bases; junction bases outside the gene matches: 8. Here the CDR3 reads CASSSRDRPQAFF. The CDR3 bases are TGTGCCAGCAGTTCCCGGGACAGACCCCAAGCTTTCTTT.

The V and J genes are TRBV27 and TRBJ1-4; no clear D gene. The CDR3 is made up of 14 amino acids. In germline, CDR1 is MNHEY, CDR2 SMNVEV (reference sequence). V was trimmed by 6 bases and J by 7 bases, leaving 15 bases between them. This chain's CDR3 is CASSPDIGSEKLFF. CDR3 coding DNA: TGTGCCAGCAGCCCAGACATTGGTTCTGAAAAACTGTTTTTT.

The chain links TRBV29-1 to TRBJ2-2; 7 nucleotides match TRBD2. V shed 4 bases, J shed 1 base, and the junction held 0 bases outside the gene matches. The CDR3 sequence is 13 residues long. Looked up from germline, CDR1 is SQVTM and CDR2 is ANQGSEA. For the CDR3, the DNA is TGCAGCGTTGGCGGGGGGAACACCGGGGAGCTGTTTTTT. This gives the protein CSVGGGNTGELFF.

The chain links TRBV12-5 to TRBJ1-4, with D possibly matching TRBD1 (6 bases). V lost 7 bases and J lost 3, with 15 bases in between. The length of the CDR3 is 15 residues. The V gene's germline CDR1 is LGHNT and CDR2 FRNRAP. CDR3 coding DNA: TGTGCTAGTGCCCATACAGGGTGGCCTAATGAAAAACTGTTTTTT. Translating gives CASAHTGWPNEKLFF.

The chain combines TRBV5-1 with TRBJ2-5; no clear D gene. The CDR3 consists of 17 residues. V lost 0 bases to trimming and J lost 5 bases, with 20 bases between them. CDR1 and CDR2 (germline): SGHRS, YFSETQ. CDR3 amino acids: CASSLGAGSNRQETQYF. The DNA for the CDR3 is TGCGCCAGCAGCTTGGGGGCCGGCAGTAATAGGCAGGAGACCCAGTACTTC.

The table lists this clone with a count of one. The chain joins TRBV3-1 (or the pseudogene TRBV3-2) to TRBJ2-7; perhaps TRBD2 as D (6 bases). CDR3 length: 15 residues. Germline loops: CDR1 LGHDT, CDR2 YNNKEL (reference sequence). V lost 4 bases and J lost 5, with 18 bases in between. The CDR3 DNA sequence: TGTGCCAGCAGCCTGGGGGGAGCGACCGGAGACGAGCAGTACTTC. Its translation is CASSLGGATGDEQYF.

CDR3 nucleotides: TGTGCCAGCAGTTCCGATCAGGGTGCCCCTGAAGCTTTCTTT. Protein sequence: CASSSDQGAPEAFF. The genes are TRBV27 and TRBJ1-1, with TRBD1 as a possible D gene (5 bases). The germline V gene encodes CDR1 MNHEY and CDR2 SMNVEV (reference sequence). V lost 4 bases, J lost 6 bases, and 15 bases lay in between. The CDR3 sequence is 14 residues long.

In this sample, this clone turned up once. The V call is TRBV25-1, the J call TRBJ1-3; no definite D call. The germline V and J ends were trimmed by 7 bases and 2 bases, with 3 bases remaining between them. This CDR3 has 11 amino acids. CDR1 is MGHDK, CDR2 SYGVNS, per germline. CDR3 sequence (DNA): TGTGCCAGCACCGCTGGAAACACCATATATTTT. Residues: CASTAGNTIYF.

V usage is TRBV5-1 and J usage is TRBJ1-1, with D possibly TRBD1 on 5 matching bases. Germline V gene sequence: CDR1 SGHRS, CDR2 YFSETQ. This CDR3 contains 16 residues. The V and J ends lost 2 bases and 0 bases respectively, with 14 bases between them. CDR3 loop: CASSFGRVVVNTEAFF. CDR3 in DNA: TGCGCCAGCAGCTTCGGCAGGGTGGTCGTGAACACTGAAGCTTTCTTT. The variable domain in full, with the rest retrieved from reference TRBV5-1 and TRBJ1-1, is KAGVTQTPRYLIKTRGQQVTLSCSPISGHRSVSWYQQTPGQGLQFLFEYFSETQRNKGNFPGRFSGRQFSNSRSEMNVSTLELGDSALYLCASSFGRVVVNTEAFFGQGTRLTVV.

This chain connects TRBV7-2 to TRBJ1-2, with TRBD1 as a possible D gene (5 bases). V lost 1 base, J lost 4 bases, and 7 bases lay in between. Germline CDR1 SGHTA, CDR2 FQGNSA. This CDR3 is 13 amino acids long. This CDR3 is CASSLDRTYGYTF. The CDR3 nucleotides are TGTGCCAGCAGCTTAGACAGGACCTATGGCTACACCTTC.

The rearrangement links TRBV4-3 to TRBJ1-5; no firm D call. The CDR3 is 14 amino acids. The germline V and J ends were trimmed by 0 bases and 5 bases, with 8 bases remaining between them. The germline V gene encodes CDR1 LGHNA and CDR2 YSLEER. This chain's CDR3 is CASSQDSFDQPQHF. Here the CDR3 DNA reads TGCGCCAGCAGCCAAGATTCCTTTGATCAGCCCCAGCATTTT.

The chain links TRBV6-5 to TRBJ2-5, with D perhaps matching TRBD1 (5 bases). Germline loops: CDR1 MNHEY, CDR2 SVGAGI. V gave up 7 bases and J gave up 5 bases, with 14 bases separating them. CDR3 size: 13 residues. Here the CDR3 reads CASTTGAWETQYF. The CDR3 region has the DNA TGTGCCAGCACCACTGGGGCCTGGGAGACCCAGTACTTC.

The chain combines TRBV9 with TRBJ1-1; perhaps TRBD1 as D (6 bases). CDR3 size: 15 residues. V lost 4 bases and J lost 5, with 18 bases in between. The germline CDR1 and CDR2 sequences are SGDLS and YYNGEE. CDR3 nucleotides: TGTGCCAGCAGCCCAACGGACAGTTTGAGGACTGAAGCTTTCTTT. Its translation: CASSPTDSLRTEAFF.